This entry lists 26 T cell receptor beta chains sequenced from one sample in a study of tissue T cells after allogeneic stem cell transplantation. Sequencing was performed with immunoSEQ multiplex PCR; in TCRdb, only in-frame clones are kept and a portion is missing. The data show fewer than 9,500 clones, with 65% to 80% seen just once and about 15% held by the top ten. Sequenced here: skin, sampled at autopsy. The source is a male patient older than 55 with steroid-refractory graft-versus-host disease after an allogeneic stem cell transplant. The T cells may partly be graft donor cells.

This sequence joins TRBV19 and TRBJ2-5; 9 nucleotides line up with TRBD1. Per germline, CDR1 LNHDA and CDR2 SQIVND (reference sequence). Germline trimming cut 9 bases from V and 4 bases from J; bases unmatched to any gene: 3. The CDR3 is made up of 12 amino acids. The CDR3 DNA sequence: TGTGCCAGCTCGGACAGGGGAGAGACCCAGTACTTC. Translated, it gives CASSDRGETQYF.

The DNA of the CDR3 is TGTGCCAGCAGCCCCTCCGGGACAGATAATTCACCCCTCCACTTT. It translates to CASSPSGTDNSPLHF. The chain joins TRBV9 to TRBJ1-6, with 7 bases lining up with TRBD1. The CDR3 loop spans 15 amino acids. Germline CDR1 SGDLS, CDR2 YYNGEE. After removal of 4 bases from V and 5 bases from J, the junction contained 6 bases not matched to a gene.

The gene calls are TRBV27 and TRBJ1-6; D unresolved. V dropped 8 bases and J dropped 5 bases, with 16 bases sitting between them. There are 15 residues in the CDR3. Looked up from germline, CDR1 is MNHEY and CDR2 is SMNVEV (reference sequence). CDR3 protein: CASAGWDRDNSPLHF. DNA of the CDR3: TGTGCCAGCGCAGGTTGGGATAGGGATAATTCACCCCTCCACTTT.

The sample holds a few counts of this clone. This chain joins TRBV12-3 or TRBV12-4 and TRBJ1-1; D is unclear. The CDR3 is 13 amino acids. The V gene lost 5 bases and the J gene lost 0 bases, with 7 bases spanning the gap. The CDR3 nucleotides read TGTGCCAGCAGTCACAGAATGAACACTGAAGCTTTCTTT. Encoded protein: CASSHRMNTEAFF.

Here the CDR3 DNA reads TGTGCCAGCAGTTACTCAACGGGAAATGAGCAGTTCTTC. Translated, it gives CASSYSTGNEQFF. V gene TRBV6-6 combines with J gene TRBJ2-1; D possibly corresponds to TRBD2 (5 bases). Trimming removed 0 bases from V and 7 bases from J, with 7 bases in between. In germline, CDR1 is MNHNY, CDR2 SVGAGI (reference sequence). This CDR3 has 13 amino acids.

In its sample, this clone is medium-sized (0.01 to 0.1%). This sequence joins TRBV7-2 and TRBJ2-7; D unclear. CDR1 is SGHTA, CDR2 FQGNSA, per germline. Trimming took 5 bases from V and 2 from J, leaving 13 bases between them. The CDR3 sequence is 14 residues long. CDR3 in DNA: TGTGCCAGCAGCCCGGATTCCCGGGCCTACGAGCAGTACTTC. It specifies CASSPDSRAYEQYF.

The rearrangement uses TRBV5-6 and TRBJ2-7; D is undetermined. CDR1 and CDR2 from the germline V gene are SGHDT and YYEEEE. The CDR3 covers 12 residues. The V end was cut by 7 bases, the J end by 2 bases, with 10 bases between. As DNA, the CDR3 is TGTGCCAGCGGAGACTCGGCCTACGAGCAGTACTTC. It yields the protein CASGDSAYEQYF.

This sequence joins TRBV28 and TRBJ2-3; no clear D. The CDR3 has 16 residues. The germline gives CDR1 MDHEN, CDR2 SYDVKM. V was trimmed by 6 bases and J by 1 base, leaving 17 bases between them. CDR3 amino acids: CASSLGKGFRTDTQYF. The CDR3 DNA follows: TGTGCCAGCAGCCTGGGGAAAGGGTTTCGCACAGATACGCAGTATTTT. The variable domain in full, with the rest retrieved from reference TRBV28 and TRBJ2-3, is DVKVTQSSRYLVKRTGEKVFLECVQDMDHENMFWYRQDPGLGLRLIYFSYDVKMKEKGDIPEGYSVSREKKERFSLILESASTNQTSMYLCASSLGKGFRTDTQYFGPGTRLTVL.

The CDR3: CASRAGLYTDTQYF. In nucleotides, the CDR3 is TGCGCCAGCAGGGCGGGACTCTACACAGATACGCAGTATTTT. This chain uses TRBV5-1 with TRBJ2-3; D perhaps matches TRBD2 (6 bases). Germline V CDR1 and CDR2: SGHRS, YFSETQ. V was pared by 5 bases and J by 2 bases, with 12 bases between. The CDR3 sequence is 14 residues long.

The V gene is TRBV27, the J gene TRBJ2-2; TRBD1 is a possible D gene (6 bases). The V gene lost 3 bases and the J gene lost 5 bases, with 10 bases spanning the gap. This CDR3 has 14 residues. Germline V gene data show CDR1 as MNHEY and CDR2 as SMNVEV (reference sequence). The CDR3, as DNA: TGTGCCAGCAGTTTGGGGACAAATACCGGGGAGCTGTTTTTT. Encoded protein: CASSLGTNTGELFF.

The chain combines TRBV27 with TRBJ1-2; D unresolved. Germline CDR1 is MNHEY and CDR2 is SMNVEV (reference sequence). The CDR3 has 13 amino acids. V lost 5 bases and J 7 bases, leaving 14 bases between the germline ends. The CDR3 DNA follows: TGTGCCAGCAGTCCAATATCCCCGCGTGGCTACACCTTC. Amino acid sequence: CASSPISPRGYTF.

This rearrangement joins TRBV29-1 to TRBJ1-1, with 9 positions matching TRBD1. The CDR3 totals 14 residues. V lost 5 bases, J lost 4 bases, and 8 bases stayed unmatched. Germline loops: CDR1 SQVTM, CDR2 ANQGSEA. The chain's CDR3 is CSVKEQGAITEAFF. In nucleotides, the CDR3 is TGCAGCGTTAAGGAACAGGGGGCGATCACTGAAGCTTTCTTT.

This clone was observed a single time. V usage is TRBV2 and J usage is TRBJ2-2; 8 bases fit TRBD2. The CDR3 runs 16 residues. Germline V CDR1 and CDR2: SNHLY, FYNNEI. The V and J ends lost 6 bases and 7 bases, in that order; junction bases with no gene match: 13. The CDR3 bases are TGTGCCAGCAGCACGACTAGCGTCTGGGTGATCGGGGAGCTGTTTTTT. Its translation is CASSTTSVWVIGELFF. Full variable domain (remainder filled in from reference TRBV2 and TRBJ2-2): EPEVTQTPSHQVTQMGQEVILRCVPISNHLYFYWYRQILGQKVEFLVSFYNNEISEKSEIFDDQFSVERPDGSNFTLKIRSTKLEDSAMYFCASSTTSVWVIGELFFGEGSRLTVL.

The chain uses TRBV30 and TRBJ1-6, with TRBD1 as a possible D gene (5 bases). The CDR3 loop spans 15 amino acids. The V gene lost 3 bases and the J gene lost 4 bases, with 13 bases spanning the gap. The germline CDR1 and CDR2 sequences are GTSNPN and SVGIG (reference sequence). In nucleotides, the CDR3 is TGTGCCTGGAGCGGAAGGACAAGATATAATTCACCCCTCCACTTT. As protein: CAWSGRTRYNSPLHF.

The rearrangement joins TRBV24-1 to TRBJ2-1; no definite D call. V shed 3 bases and J shed 8 bases, with 13 bases lying between them. CDR1 and CDR2 from the germline V gene are KGHDR and SFDVKD. The CDR3 is 14 residues long. This CDR3 is CATSDNNYRDEQFF. DNA for the CDR3: TGTGCCACCAGTGATAACAACTACAGAGATGAGCAGTTCTTC.

The chain joins TRBV11-3 to TRBJ2-2; 8 positions match TRBD2. The CDR3 is 16 amino acids. J was trimmed by 4 bases and V by 1 base; bases with no gene match: 5. From germline, CDR1 is SGHNT and CDR2 YENEEA. As DNA, the CDR3 is TGTGCCAGCAGCTTAGGGGCGGGGGGCGGCACCGGGGAGCTGTTTTTT. Its translation: CASSLGAGGGTGELFF.

This clone was counted only a few times. This chain joins TRBV6-5 and TRBJ1-4; D uncertain. Between the trimmed V and J ends, which lost 5 bases and 2 bases, there was a span of 12 bases. This CDR3 region has 15 residues. In germline, CDR1 is MNHEY, CDR2 SVGAGI. The DNA for the CDR3 is TGTGCCAGCAGTCCCCGGTTTGGTACTAATGAAAAACTGTTTTTT. As protein: CASSPRFGTNEKLFF.

This chain joins TRBV11-2 and TRBJ2-3; 12 nucleotides align to TRBD2. This CDR3 spans 17 amino acids. CDR1 and CDR2 from the germline V gene are SGHAT and FQNNGV. With 1 base clipped from V and 2 bases from J, the junction kept 4 bases outside the gene matches. The CDR3 DNA reads TGTGCCAGCAGCTTAGGGACTAGCGGGGATTACACAGATACGCAGTATTTT. Residues: CASSLGTSGDYTDTQYF.

This clone was observed once. This sequence joins TRBV29-1 and TRBJ1-2, with D perhaps TRBD1 (5 bases). V gave up 5 bases and J gave up 4 bases, with 14 bases separating them. This CDR3 contains 13 residues. Germline CDR1 is SQVTM and CDR2 is ANQGSEA. For the CDR3, the DNA is TGCAGCGTTCCTCGGGGGGAGGCCTATGGCTACACCTTC. Translating it yields CSVPRGEAYGYTF. The variable domain in full, with the rest retrieved from reference TRBV29-1 and TRBJ1-2, is SAVISQKPSRDICQRGTSLTIQCQVDSQVTMMFWYRQQPGQSLTLIATANQGSEATYESGFVIDKFPISRPNLTFSTLTVSNMSPEDSSIYLCSVPRGEAYGYTFGSGTRLTVV.

CDR3 sequence reads: CSAWNGAAFF. The DNA of the CDR3 is TGCAGTGCTTGGAACGGGGCGGCTTTCTTT. The gene calls are TRBV20-1 and TRBJ1-1; TRBD1 is a possible D gene (5 bases). The CDR3 has 10 residues. V dropped 5 bases and J dropped 11 bases, with 12 bases sitting between them. In germline, CDR1 is DFQATT, CDR2 SNEGSKA (reference sequence).

V and J are TRBV4-3 and TRBJ1-4, with a tentative D call TRBD1 (6 bases). Germline CDR1 and CDR2: LGHNA and YSLEER. The CDR3 has 14 amino acids. V was shortened by 1 base and J by 10 bases, with 13 bases between the two germline ends. CDR3 DNA sequence: TGCGCCAGCAGCCAAGGTACAGGGTGGGCAAAACTGTTTTTT. Translated, it gives CASSQGTGWAKLFF.

This chain links TRBV28 with TRBJ2-1; the D is unclear. This CDR3 region has 15 residues. V was cut by 2 bases and J by 0 bases, with 8 bases left in between. Germline values: CDR1 MDHEN, CDR2 SYDVKM. The CDR3 DNA follows: TGTGCCAGCAGTTTAAGGCCTAGCTCCTACAATGAGCAGTTCTTC. It encodes CASSLRPSSYNEQFF.

This chain uses TRBV29-1 with TRBJ2-7, with 10 bases identical to TRBD2. CDR1 is SQVTM and CDR2 is ANQGSEA in the germline V gene. The length of the CDR3 is 14 residues. Trimming took 3 bases from V and 3 from J; bases not matched to a gene: 5. The DNA for the CDR3 is TGCAGCGTTGAGGTAGCGGGGGGTTTCTACGAGCAGTACTTC. This codes for CSVEVAGGFYEQYF.

The chain carries TRBV7-9 and TRBJ2-5; no reliable D call. Germline V gene data show CDR1 as SEHNR and CDR2 as FQNEAQ (reference sequence). V dropped 8 bases and J dropped 2 bases, with 18 bases sitting between them. The CDR3 extends over 15 amino acids. CDR3 in amino acids: CASPPPDASQETQYF. The DNA of the CDR3 is TGTGCCAGCCCCCCACCGGACGCCTCTCAAGAGACCCAGTACTTC. Full variable domain (remainder filled in from reference TRBV7-9 and TRBJ2-5): DTGVSQNPRHKITKRGQNVTFRCDPISEHNRLYWYRQTLGQGPEFLTYFQNEAQLEKSRLLSDRFSAERPKGSFSTLEIQRTEQGDSAMYLCASPPPDASQETQYFGPGTRLLVL.

This clone has only a few counts. The chain has TRBV25-1 and TRBJ1-5; 9 bases match TRBD1. The CDR3 is 14 amino acids. With V trimmed by 4 bases and J by 4 bases, 2 bases remained unmatched. Germline V gene sequence: CDR1 MGHDK, CDR2 SYGVNS. CDR3 sequence (DNA): TGTGCCAGCAGTGGTGGACAGGGGAATCAGCCCCAGCATTTT. It specifies CASSGGQGNQPQHF.

This clone occurred once. In nucleotides, the CDR3 is TGTGCCTGGAGTGTACTGGGACAGGGGCCGGGAGCTTTCTTT. Translated, it gives CAWSVLGQGPGAFF. The V call is TRBV30, the J call TRBJ1-1; 10 bases are shared with TRBD1. V trimming: 0 bases; J trimming: 10 bases; junction bases outside the gene matches: 8. CDR3 size: 14 residues. Germline V gives CDR1 GTSNPN, CDR2 SVGIG (reference sequence).